This T cell receptor beta chain emerged from a study of shared clonotypes between healthy human individuals. Study at large: A couple of female and a few male donors aged 18 to 49 were enrolled.

Sorted subsets were amplified in replicate PCRs using around 220 ng DNA, some 31,000 T cell genomes. Per the authors' pipeline: With immunoSEQ giving junction-only sequences and no quality scores, filtering differed. Assay used: immunoSEQ multiplex PCR; TCRdb lists only in-frame clones, some missing. The V and J calls and clone size come from that table; D and trimming were worked out from the DNA. The sample lists under 1,900,000 clones, 98% seen once, with 0.36% in the top ten. V was pared by 1 base and J by 2 bases, with 5 bases of the junction left unmatched. This CDR3 region has 16 residues. Germline-derived CDR1 and CDR2 are SGHDN and FVKESK.

The clonotype was recovered from a man aged 25-45 years in good health. This rearrangement joins TRBV14 to TRBJ2-7, with TRBD2 matching 10 bases. The sample comprised naive CD4+ T cells sorted from blood. Subset noted: CD45RA+ positively selected. In DNA, the CDR3 is TGTGCCAGCAGCCAAGGACTAGCGGGTCCAACCTACGAGCAGTACTTC. Translating gives CASSQGLAGPTYEQYF.